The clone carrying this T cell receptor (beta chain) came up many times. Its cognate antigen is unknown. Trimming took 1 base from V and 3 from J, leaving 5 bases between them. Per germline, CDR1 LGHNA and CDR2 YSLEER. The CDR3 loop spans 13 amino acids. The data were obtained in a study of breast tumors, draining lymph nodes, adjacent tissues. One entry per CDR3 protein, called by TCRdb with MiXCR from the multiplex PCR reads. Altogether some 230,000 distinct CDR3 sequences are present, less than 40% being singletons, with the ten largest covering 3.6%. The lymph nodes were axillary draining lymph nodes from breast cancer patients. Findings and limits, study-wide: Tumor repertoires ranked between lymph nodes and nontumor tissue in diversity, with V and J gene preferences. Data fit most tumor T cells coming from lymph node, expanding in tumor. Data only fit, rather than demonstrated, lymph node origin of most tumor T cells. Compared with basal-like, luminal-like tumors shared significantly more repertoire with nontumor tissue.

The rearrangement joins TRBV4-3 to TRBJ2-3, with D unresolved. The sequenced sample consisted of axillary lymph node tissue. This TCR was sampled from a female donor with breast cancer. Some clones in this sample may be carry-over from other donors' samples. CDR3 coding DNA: TGCGCCAGCAGCCAAGCCTTTACAGATACGCAGTATTTT. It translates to CASSQAFTDTQYF.